The 3 T cell receptor beta chains reported below all come from one sample, sequenced in a study of identical twins' blood T cells (dated by TCRdb to the early 2010s). Receptor libraries were prepared by 5' RACE. Sequencer: Illumina Genome Analyzer IIx. The public reads were run again by TCRdb, first through fastp at Q25 and then through MiXCR, and only productive beta chains were kept. Every CDR3 protein is listed once, alongside the most common genes and DNA of its rows. Across this sample there are around 380,000 distinct CDR3 sequences, with 28% seen only once. The ten largest clonotypes hold roughly 6.1% of the sample. The sample was PBMCs. These receptors were obtained from a woman aged 18 to 49 in good health.

About this clonotype: It is likely a read error, because the conserved phenylalanine at the end of the CDR3 is missing. The gene calls are TRBV9 and TRBJ1-2, with 9 positions matching TRBD1. The CDR3 contains 16 residues. V was clipped by 7 bases and J by 8 bases; unmatched bases: 18. Germline V gene data show CDR1 as SGDLS and CDR2 as YYNGEE. The CDR3 protein is CASGLKQGAGVWGYTL. The CDR3 coding sequence is TGTGCCAGCGGCCTTAAACAGGGGGCGGGAGTATGGGGCTACACCTTA.

This sequence joins TRBV20-1 and TRBJ1-5, with a possible D match to TRBD1 (5 bases). This CDR3 is built from 13 residues. The V end lost 6 bases, the J end lost 10 bases, and 19 bases lay between the germline ends. Germline CDR1 is DFQATT and CDR2 is SNEGSKA (reference sequence). CDR3 residues: CSASGGVGHPQHF. The CDR3 DNA is TGCAGTGCCTCCGGGGGGGTAGGTCATCCCCAGCATTTT.

The V call is TRBV2, the J call TRBJ1-1; D not certain. This CDR3 region has 13 residues. Between the trimmed V and J ends, which lost 4 bases and 6 bases, there was a span of 12 bases. In germline, CDR1 is SNHLY, CDR2 FYNNEI. The DNA of the CDR3 is TGTGCCAGCAGTGCGGCCCCGAGCGCTGAAGCTTTCTTT. Translating it yields CASSAAPSAEAFF.